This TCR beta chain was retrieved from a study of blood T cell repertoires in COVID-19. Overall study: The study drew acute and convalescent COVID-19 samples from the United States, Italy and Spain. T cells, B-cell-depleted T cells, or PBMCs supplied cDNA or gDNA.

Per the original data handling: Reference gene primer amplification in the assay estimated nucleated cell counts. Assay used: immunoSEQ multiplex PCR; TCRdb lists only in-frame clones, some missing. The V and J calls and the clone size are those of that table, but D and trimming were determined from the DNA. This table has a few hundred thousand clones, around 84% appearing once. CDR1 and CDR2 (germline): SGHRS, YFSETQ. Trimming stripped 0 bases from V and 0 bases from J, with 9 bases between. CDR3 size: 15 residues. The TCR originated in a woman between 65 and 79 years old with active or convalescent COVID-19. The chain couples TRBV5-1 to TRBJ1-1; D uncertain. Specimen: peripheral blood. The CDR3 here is CASSLDSGLNTEAFF. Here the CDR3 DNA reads TGCGCCAGCAGCTTGGATTCAGGTTTGAACACTGAAGCTTTCTTT.